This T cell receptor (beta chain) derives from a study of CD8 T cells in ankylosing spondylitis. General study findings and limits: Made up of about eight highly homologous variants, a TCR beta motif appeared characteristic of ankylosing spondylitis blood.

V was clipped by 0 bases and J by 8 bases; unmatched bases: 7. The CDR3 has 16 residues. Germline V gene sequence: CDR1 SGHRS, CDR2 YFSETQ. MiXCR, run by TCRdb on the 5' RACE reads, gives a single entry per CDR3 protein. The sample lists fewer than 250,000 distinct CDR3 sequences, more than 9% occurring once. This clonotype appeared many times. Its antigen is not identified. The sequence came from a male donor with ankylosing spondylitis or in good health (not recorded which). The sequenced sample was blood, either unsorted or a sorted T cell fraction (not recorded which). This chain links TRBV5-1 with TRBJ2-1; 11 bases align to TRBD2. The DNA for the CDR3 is TGCGCCAGCAGCTTGGAGAAACTAGCGGGGGAAGATGAGCAGTTCTTC. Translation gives CASSLEKLAGEDEQFF.